This record concerns one T cell receptor beta chain sequence. Antigen: not known. Assay: immunoSEQ multiplex PCR; the TCRdb copy retains only in-frame clones and omits some. The sample yields roughly 2.4 million clones, approximately 94% seen once. The data originate from a study of shared clonotypes between healthy human individuals. The study, taken as a whole, reports: The study found approximately 5% of naive CD4 clonotypes shared across several donors.

Trimming removed 1 base from V and 2 bases from J, with 11 bases in between. The CDR3 contains 15 residues. CDR1 is SGHTA and CDR2 is FQGNSA in the germline V gene. V usage is TRBV7-2 and J usage is TRBJ1-2; possible D gene TRBD1, 5 bases. This clonotype originated in a man younger than 35 in good health. Sequencing was carried out using naive CD4+ T cells sorted from blood. Subset reported: CD45RA+ positively selected. The CDR3 here is CASSLEGTENYGYTF. In DNA, the CDR3 is TGTGCCAGCAGCTTAGAAGGGACGGAAAACTATGGCTACACCTTC.